The next 13 T cell receptor beta chains were all read from a single sample in a study of a mutant IDH1 vaccine in newly diagnosed glioma. The protocol was immunoSEQ multiplex PCR, while the TCRdb copy is restricted to in-frame clones and leaves out a portion. Of approximately 21,000 clones listed, approximately 84% were seen once; the top ten hold 2.8%. These TCRs' antigens remain unknown. Time point here: week 47, end of study. The vaccine gave 300 ug of a 20-mer mutant IDH1 peptide subcutaneously per dose. The sequences come from PBMCs, collected from a glioma patient whose treatment included an IDH1 peptide vaccine. These receptors originate from a man aged 40-55 years with glioma.

This sequence joins TRBV4-3 and TRBJ2-1; D is possibly TRBD1 (6 bases). V lost 4 bases and J lost 9, with 16 bases in between. The CDR3 consists of 14 residues. The germline CDR1 and CDR2 sequences are LGHNA and YSLEER. CDR3 coding DNA: TGCGCCAGCAGCCTCCGGGACACCGTCCTTGAGCAGTTCTTC. This codes for CASSLRDTVLEQFF.

This clone was counted once. The CDR3 DNA is TGTGCCAGCTGGGACGGAAGCTCCTACGAGCAGTACTTC. Translation: CASWDGSSYEQYF. The V and J genes are TRBV18 and TRBJ2-7; the D gene could be TRBD1 or TRBD2 (5 bases each). V lost 7 bases and J lost 0, with 10 bases in between. The germline gives CDR1 KGHSH, CDR2 LQKENI. CDR3 size: 13 residues.

The rearrangement links TRBV7-2 to TRBJ1-5, with D maybe TRBD1 (5 bases). Trimming cost V 4 bases and J 7 bases, with 17 bases left between them. CDR1 SGHTA and CDR2 FQGNSA come from the germline V gene. The CDR3 sequence is 15 residues long. For the CDR3, the DNA is TGTGCCAGCAGCTACCTCGTGGGGGGAGCGCAGCCCCAGCATTTT. Its protein product is CASSYLVGGAQPQHF.

This clone has just one count. The rearrangement links TRBV5-1 to TRBJ1-3, with 7 bases that match TRBD1. Germline values: CDR1 SGHRS, CDR2 YFSETQ. The V gene end was trimmed by 3 bases and the J gene end by 1 base; junction bases not matched to a gene: 7. This CDR3 is 16 amino acids long. The CDR3 here is CASSSSLQGSGNTIYF. Here the CDR3 DNA reads TGCGCCAGCAGCTCTTCCCTACAGGGGTCTGGAAACACCATATATTTT.

This clone was seen a single time. The V and J genes are TRBV27 and TRBJ1-5; D unclear. The V and J ends lost 0 bases and 2 bases respectively, with 11 bases between them. The V gene's germline CDR1 is MNHEY and CDR2 SMNVEV (reference sequence). The CDR3 runs to 16 residues. In DNA, the CDR3 is TGTGCCAGCAGTTTATCGGGGAGGGCGGGCAATCAGCCCCAGCATTTT. It translates to CASSLSGRAGNQPQHF.

The V gene is TRBV19, the J gene TRBJ2-7; 10 nucleotides line up with TRBD2. Germline CDR1 LNHDA, CDR2 SQIVND (reference sequence). This CDR3 has 18 amino acids. V lost 4 bases and J lost 4; bases outside the gene matches: 16. The CDR3: CASSRARTSGTRLYEQYF. The CDR3, as DNA: TGTGCCAGTAGTAGGGCTAGGACTAGCGGTACCCGCTTATACGAGCAGTACTTC.

The chain couples TRBV5-1 to TRBJ2-1; D is undetermined. Trimming took off 0 bases at V and 6 bases at J, with 13 bases between the two ends. The germline V gene has CDR1 SGHRS and CDR2 YFSETQ. The CDR3 is made up of 15 amino acids. The CDR3 coding sequence is TGCGCCAGCAGCTTGGCCAGGCCCCCCCTCAATGAGCAGTTCTTC. Its translation: CASSLARPPLNEQFF.

The chain has TRBV6-6 and TRBJ2-7, with TRBD1 matching over 9 bases. Losses at the gene ends were 5 bases for V and 12 bases for J; bases not matched to a gene: 8. The CDR3 totals 12 residues. Germline V gene lookup returns CDR1 MNHNY and CDR2 SVGAGI (reference sequence). The CDR3 DNA sequence: TGTGCCAGCAGTGTGGACAGGGGAGTGGCGTACTTC. It specifies CASSVDRGVAYF.

In its sample, this clone ranks as medium-sized. V usage is TRBV25-1 and J usage is TRBJ1-1; possibly TRBD1 for D (5 bases). The germline V gene has CDR1 MGHDK and CDR2 SYGVNS. V lost 7 bases, J lost 0 bases, and 9 bases lay in between. This CDR3 has 13 residues. The CDR3 coding sequence is TGTGCCAGCAAAAAGGGGATGAACACTGAAGCTTTCTTT. Residues: CASKKGMNTEAFF.

The CDR3 nucleotides read TGTGCCAGCAGTTCCCGAAAGAACAATGAGCAGTTCTTC. It yields the protein CASSSRKNNEQFF. The J gene is TRBJ2-1, the V gene TRBV25-1; D gene uncertain. From germline, CDR1 is MGHDK and CDR2 SYGVNS. Trimming stripped 5 bases from V and 5 bases from J, with 10 bases between. There are 13 residues in the CDR3.

The chain couples TRBV9 to TRBJ2-7; a weak D match, TRBD2 (6 bases). Germline CDR1 reads SGDLS; CDR2 reads YYNGEE. CDR3 size: 14 residues. V was cut by 4 bases and J by 0 bases, with 11 bases left in between. The CDR3 spells CASSLSTSSYEQYF. The CDR3 DNA sequence: TGTGCCAGCAGCTTATCGACTAGCTCCTACGAGCAGTACTTC.

The chain recombines TRBV9 with TRBJ2-3; 8 nucleotides agree with TRBD2. This CDR3 is 16 amino acids long. V trimming: 0 bases; J trimming: 15 bases; junction bases outside the gene matches: 18. Germline CDR1 and CDR2: SGDLS and YYNGEE. The DNA of the CDR3 is TGTGCCAGCAGCGTAGGCCCGGGAGGGCCCATCGGCGATGTATATTTT. The encoded protein is CASSVGPGGPIGDVYF.

The rearrangement joins TRBV5-1 to TRBJ2-5; 8 bases are shared with TRBD2. CDR3 size: 16 residues. V was clipped by 1 base and J by 1 base; unmatched bases: 6. Germline V gene data show CDR1 as SGHRS and CDR2 as YFSETQ. CDR3 loop: CASSLMAGGLQETQYF. For the CDR3, the DNA is TGCGCCAGCAGCTTGATGGCGGGGGGACTCCAAGAGACCCAGTACTTC.